This T cell receptor beta chain was identified during a study of metastatic and nonmetastatic thyroid tumors. Patients underwent thyroid surgery, and none had received any treatment before it. CDR3 size: 12 residues. The germline V gene has CDR1 LGHDT and CDR2 YNNKEL (reference sequence). The V end was cut by 6 bases, the J end by 6 bases, with 9 bases between. This clone was observed a few times. From the PCR reads, TCRdb re-called clones with MiXCR. The data hold 21,000 or so clones, with 15% to 19% observed a single time. The chain recombines TRBV3-1 with TRBJ2-1; D is ambiguous. The receptor was derived from a female donor with papillary thyroid cancer or a benign thyroid nodule (not recorded which). Some clones in this sample may be carry-over from other donors' samples. The sample comprised blood. The CDR3 region is CASSHSRNEQFF. CDR3 coding DNA: TGTGCCAGCAGTCATTCTCGCAATGAGCAGTTCTTC.